These 14 T cell receptor beta chains share one sample of origin, sequenced in a study of shared clonotypes between healthy human individuals. The assay was immunoSEQ multiplex PCR, and TCRdb's table has in-frame clones only and misses some. The table includes 650,000 to 800,000 clones, over 60% detected once. Material: memory CD4+ T cells sorted from blood. Noted subset: CD45RA-negative fraction. The receptors were gathered from a woman in her 30s in good health.

The chain links TRBV6-5 to TRBJ2-7; 7 positions agree with TRBD1. V gave up 2 bases and J gave up 6 bases; unmatched junction bases: 4. CDR1 is MNHEY, CDR2 SVGAGI, per germline. The CDR3 spans 13 residues. As DNA, the CDR3 is TGTGCCAGCAGTTACGAGGGACAGTTCGAGCAGTACTTC. This gives the protein CASSYEGQFEQYF.

The J gene is TRBJ1-2, the V gene TRBV7-2; the D is unclear. V shed 0 bases and J shed 7 bases, with 18 bases lying between them. Germline V gene lookup returns CDR1 SGHTA and CDR2 FQGNSA. The CDR3 spans 16 residues. The DNA for the CDR3 is TGTGCCAGCAGCTTAGCGAGAGCCGGTGGCAGGATTGGCTACACCTTC. It is translated as CASSLARAGGRIGYTF.

This chain uses TRBV27 with TRBJ2-5, with 10 bases identical to TRBD2. CDR1 is MNHEY, CDR2 SMNVEV, per germline (reference sequence). V trimming: 6 bases; J trimming: 5 bases; junction bases outside the gene matches: 9. This CDR3 has 15 amino acids. The CDR3 DNA follows: TGTGCCAGCAGCCCCCAGCGGGAGGGCCGTGAGACCCAGTACTTC. It translates to CASSPQREGRETQYF.

This sequence joins TRBV18 and TRBJ1-3; D is perhaps TRBD1 (5 bases). Germline V lookup: CDR1 KGHSH, CDR2 LQKENI. CDR3 length: 15 amino acids. Trimming pared 5 bases from V and 4 bases from J, leaving 15 bases between. DNA of the CDR3: TGTGCCAGCTCAATTCGGGAGCAGGGCGGAAACACCATATATTTT. Translation gives CASSIREQGGNTIYF.

This chain connects TRBV7-9 to TRBJ2-7, with D unresolved. In germline, CDR1 is SEHNR, CDR2 FQNEAQ (reference sequence). The germline V and J ends were trimmed by 3 bases and 6 bases, with 6 bases remaining between them. The CDR3 totals 11 residues. In DNA form, the CDR3 reads TGTGCCAGCAGCTTTAATACCGAGCAGTACTTC. Translated, it gives CASSFNTEQYF.

This clone has just a few counts. The rearrangement links TRBV14 to TRBJ2-1; 8 bases line up with TRBD2. The J segment lost 4 bases and the V segment lost 4 bases, leaving 9 bases of the junction unmatched. Germline V gene sequence: CDR1 SGHDN, CDR2 FVKESK. CDR3 length equals 16 residues. CDR3 residues: CASSRKAGVVYNEQFF. The CDR3 nucleotides read TGTGCCAGCAGCCGTAAAGCGGGAGTGGTGTACAATGAGCAGTTCTTC.

The rearrangement links TRBV5-1 to TRBJ2-1; 8 bases line up with TRBD2. Germline values: CDR1 SGHRS, CDR2 YFSETQ. The CDR3 consists of 15 residues. Trimming removed 0 bases from V and 8 bases from J; junction bases left unmatched: 7. The CDR3 nucleotides read TGCGCCAGCAGCTTGGCCCTAAGCGGGAGTGATGAGCAGTTCTTC. Translating gives CASSLALSGSDEQFF.

About this clone: The sample holds other DNA sequences that translate to the same CDR3. The chain employs TRBV5-1 and TRBJ1-3; 7 bases are shared with TRBD1. V dropped 3 bases and J dropped 4; count of bases not matched to a gene: 4. The CDR3 is 14 residues long. Germline CDR1 is SGHRS and CDR2 is YFSETQ. The CDR3 spells CASSSGTEGNTIYF. The CDR3 DNA sequence: TGCGCCAGCAGCTCCGGGACAGAGGGAAACACCATATATTTT. Drawing the rest from reference TRBV5-1 and TRBJ1-3, the complete variable domain is KAGVTQTPRYLIKTRGQQVTLSCSPISGHRSVSWYQQTPGQGLQFLFEYFSETQRNKGNFPGRFSGRQFSNSRSEMNVSTLELGDSALYLCASSSGTEGNTIYFGEGSWLTVV.

This clone was counted a few times. The V gene is TRBV29-1, the J gene TRBJ1-1; possible D gene TRBD1, 6 bases. V lost 6 bases and J lost 5, with 19 bases in between. The CDR3 is 14 residues long. Germline V gene lookup returns CDR1 SQVTM and CDR2 ANQGSEA. CDR3 amino acids: CSVGGATGGTEAFF. The CDR3, as DNA: TGCAGCGTGGGGGGGGCCACAGGTGGAACTGAAGCTTTCTTT.

The V gene is TRBV11-3, the J gene TRBJ2-2, with a weak D call TRBD2 (6 bases). Germline CDR1 is SGHNT and CDR2 is YENEEA. This CDR3 is built from 14 residues. V was clipped by 1 base and J by 7 bases, with 10 bases between them. The CDR3 DNA is TGTGCCAGCAGCTTAGCCGGGAGTAACGGGGAGCTGTTTTTT. Translation gives CASSLAGSNGELFF.

The sample holds one count of this clone. In DNA, the CDR3 is TGCGCCAGCAGCGGAAAGACTAGCGGAGACTACAATGAGCAGTTCTTC. Protein: CASSGKTSGDYNEQFF. The chain recombines TRBV5-1 with TRBJ2-1; 9 bases map to TRBD2. The V gene's germline CDR1 is SGHRS and CDR2 YFSETQ. The CDR3 totals 16 residues. J gave up 3 bases and V 4 bases, and 8 bases lay outside the gene matches.

The rearrangement joins TRBV30 to TRBJ2-3, with 11 bases fitting TRBD2. There are 15 residues in the CDR3. Germline CDR1 reads GTSNPN; CDR2 reads SVGIG (reference sequence). Trimming removed 3 bases from V and 4 bases from J; junction bases left unmatched: 6. CDR3 amino acids: CAWRISSGRPDTQYF. The CDR3 coding sequence is TGTGCCTGGAGGATTTCTAGCGGGAGGCCAGATACGCAGTATTTT.

The DNA for the CDR3 is TGTGCCAGTACCACTAAGGTGGGGCGGTTGAACACTGAAGCTTTCTTT. Protein sequence: CASTTKVGRLNTEAFF. The V call is TRBV19, the J call TRBJ1-1, with D possibly matching TRBD1 (5 bases). CDR3 length equals 16 residues. Looked up from germline, CDR1 is LNHDA and CDR2 is SQIVND (reference sequence). Trimming took 7 bases from V and 0 from J, leaving 18 bases between them.

This chain uses TRBV11-1 with TRBJ2-2, with D unresolved. CDR1 and CDR2 from the germline V gene are SGHAT and FQDESV (reference sequence). V was cut by 7 bases and J by 7 bases, with 13 bases left in between. This CDR3 region has 13 residues. CDR3 amino acids: CASTPNPDGELFF. The DNA for the CDR3 is TGTGCCAGCACTCCTAACCCAGACGGGGAGCTGTTTTTT.